These T cell receptor beta chains were read from a single sample in a study of early T cells in non-severe SARS-CoV-2 infection. Using its own MiXCR run on the 5' RACE reads, TCRdb lists one record per CDR3 protein. Of 45,000 to 75,000 distinct CDR3 sequences listed, just under 9% are singletons. The sample consisted of whole blood. The receptors derive from an adult who was a healthcare worker with PCR-confirmed SARS-CoV-2 infection or an uninfected control (not recorded which). Both conserved end residues are part of each CDR3. The order of the fields is clone size, D gene, J gene, CDR3 length, V gene, CDR3 protein, CDR3 DNA. D genes are given only for firm matches. Clone sizes are given selectively: once, few, many, or a class where the clone is expanded.

many	TRBD1	TRBJ2-2	15	TRBV29-1	CSAQGQGAPTGELFF	TGCAGCGCCCAGGGCCAGGGGGCGCCCACCGGGGAGCTGTTTTTT
.	.	TRBJ2-2	14	TRBV9	CASRKAGNTGELFF	TGTGCCAGCAGGAAGGCGGGGAACACCGGGGAGCTGTTTTTT
few	TRBD2	TRBJ2-3	15	TRBV29-1	CSAGLAGTSTDTQYF	TGCAGCGCAGGACTAGCGGGTACAAGCACAGATACGCAGTATTTT
many	.	TRBJ2-3	13	TRBV29-1	CSVVVGRTDTQYF	TGCAGCGTTGTAGTAGGTCGGACAGATACGCAGTATTTT
.	.	TRBJ2-1	14	TRBV5-1	CASSLFLQGREQFF	TGCGCCAGCAGCTTGTTTCTTCAGGGTCGTGAGCAGTTCTTC
.	TRBD2	TRBJ2-2	15	TRBV20-1	CSARRAGANTGELFF	TGCAGTGCTAGAAGAGCGGGAGCGAATACCGGGGAGCTGTTTTTT
many	.	TRBJ2-7	16	TRBV5-1	CASSSGLGPDPHEQYF	TGCGCCAGCAGCTCGGGCCTCGGGCCCGACCCCCACGAGCAGTACTTC
many	.	TRBJ2-7	14	TRBV7-2	CASSLNGGSGEQYF	TGTGCCAGCAGCTTAAACGGGGGAAGTGGAGAGCAGTACTTC
many	TRBD1	TRBJ2-4	14	TRBV11-2	CASSPTGLENIQYF	TGTGCCAGCAGCCCGACAGGGTTGGAAAACATTCAGTACTTC
many	TRBD1	TRBJ2-7	14	TRBV19	CASRSSTGHYEQYF	TGTGCCAGTAGGTCATCGACAGGGCACTACGAGCAGTACTTC
many	.	TRBJ1-1	15	TRBV7-3	CASSSGRGYGTEAFF	TGTGCCAGCAGCTCCGGCCGAGGCTATGGTACTGAAGCTTTCTTT
.	.	TRBJ1-2	14	TRBV6-5	CASRGEQGLHGYTF	TGTGCCAGCAGAGGCGAACAGGGATTGCATGGCTACACCTTC
.	.	TRBJ1-1	15	TRBV5-1	CASSLAGDLNTEAFF	TGCGCCAGCAGCTTGGCGGGGGATCTGAACACTGAAGCTTTCTTT
.	.	TRBJ2-7	13	TRBV28	CASSSDFTYEQYF	TGTGCCAGCAGCTCGGACTTCACCTACGAGCAGTACTTC
few	.	TRBJ2-3	13	TRBV9	CASTSGTSNTQYF	TGTGCCAGCACCTCCGGGACTTCTAATACGCAGTATTTT
many	TRBD1	TRBJ2-7	15	TRBV5-1	CASSSPSTGSYEQYF	TGCGCCAGCAGCTCTCCCTCGACAGGGTCCTACGAGCAGTACTTC
.	TRBD1	TRBJ2-3	15	TRBV7-6	CASSLGTGLTDTQYF	TGTGCCAGCAGCTTAGGGACAGGTTTGACAGATACGCAGTATTTT
once	TRBD1	TRBJ1-1	12	TRBV20-1	CSAKDRASEAFF	TGCAGTGCTAAGGACAGGGCAAGTGAAGCTTTCTTT
many	.	TRBJ2-5	15	TRBV7-2	CASSLRGSLGETQYF	TGTGCCAGCAGCCTCAGGGGTAGCCTTGGTGAGACCCAGTACTTC
many	TRBD1	TRBJ2-7	14	TRBV7-8	CASSSGTVLDEQYF	TGTGCCAGCAGCTCTGGGACAGTACTCGACGAGCAGTACTTC
many	TRBD2	TRBJ2-5	14	TRBV7-6	CASSGRGRLETQYF	TGTGCCAGCAGCGGGAGGGGTAGGCTAGAGACCCAGTACTTC
few	.	TRBJ2-7	15	TRBV18	CASSPPVLGLGEQYF	TGTGCCAGCTCACCACCGGTTTTAGGGCTTGGCGAGCAGTACTTC
many	TRBD2	TRBJ2-1	16	TRBV20-1	CSANPLTSGRYNEQFF	TGCAGTGCTAACCCCTTGACTAGCGGGAGGTATAATGAGCAGTTCTTC
.	TRBD2	TRBJ2-1	15	TRBV5-1	CASSLLAVGGNEQFF	TGCGCCAGCAGCTTACTAGCGGTTGGGGGGAATGAGCAGTTCTTC
.	TRBD1	TRBJ2-6	17	TRBV7-2	CASSFRDRVAGANVLTF	TGTGCCAGCAGCTTCCGGGACAGGGTGGCTGGGGCCAACGTCCTGACTTTC
.	TRBD1	TRBJ2-2	16	TRBV25-1	CASSEDRGSGTGELFF	TGTGCCAGCAGTGAAGACAGGGGGTCGGGCACCGGGGAGCTGTTTTTT
many	.	TRBJ2-5	13	TRBV6-5	CASSPDLDETQYF	TGTGCCAGCAGTCCGGACCTGGATGAGACCCAGTACTTC
few	.	TRBJ1-1	16	TRBV7-8	CASSLGAPLGETEAFF	TGTGCCAGCAGCCTAGGGGCCCCCCTGGGGGAGACTGAAGCTTTCTTT
.	.	TRBJ2-5	14	TRBV20-1	CSADEGGTQETQYF	TGCAGTGCCGACGAGGGGGGAACCCAAGAGACCCAGTACTTC
.	TRBD1	TRBJ2-2	15	TRBV27	CASSRGTGFGGELFF	TGTGCCAGCAGCCGCGGGACAGGCTTCGGCGGGGAGCTGTTTTTT
many	.	TRBJ2-4	14	TRBV7-2	CASSLDTYPNIQYF	TGTGCCAGCAGCTTAGACACCTATCCCAACATTCAGTACTTC
.	TRBD1	TRBJ1-6	15	TRBV7-2	CASSQGGHFNSPLHF	TGTGCCAGCAGCCAGGGGGGGCACTTTAATTCACCCCTCCACTTT
many	.	TRBJ2-6	15	TRBV28	CASSSGQTGANVLTF	TGTGCCAGCAGCTCCGGACAGACTGGGGCCAACGTCCTGACTTTC
few	TRBD2	TRBJ2-1	12	TRBV20-1	CSATGGNQFPFF	TGCAGTGCCACGGGGGGTAACCAATTTCCGTTCTTC
.	.	TRBJ2-6	14	TRBV6-2/TRBV6-3	CASSYASGANVLTF	TGTGCCAGCAGTTACGCCTCTGGGGCCAACGTCCTGACTTTC
.	TRBD1	TRBJ2-2	15	TRBV6-5	CASSPGGQGAGELFF	TGTGCCAGCAGTCCCGGAGGACAGGGGGCCGGGGAGCTGTTTTTT
many	.	TRBJ2-2	13	TRBV3-1	CASRNPNTGELFF	TGTGCCAGCCGCAACCCGAACACCGGGGAGCTGTTTTTT
many	.	TRBJ1-2	12	TRBV30	CAWSVSGGGYTF	TGTGCCTGGAGTGTATCTGGGGGTGGCTACACCTTC
many	.	TRBJ2-1	16	TRBV28	CASSFSGARSYNEQFF	TGTGCCAGCAGTTTTTCCGGGGCGAGGAGCTACAATGAGCAGTTCTTC
.	.	TRBJ1-5	14	TRBV7-2	CASSFNGINQPQHF	TGTGCCAGCAGCTTTAACGGGATCAATCAGCCCCAGCATTTT
many	.	TRBJ2-1	14	TRBV9	CASSVERSPAGQFF	TGTGCCAGCAGCGTAGAGCGCAGCCCCGCTGGGCAGTTCTTC